This T cell receptor beta chain was sequenced for a study of Graves' ophthalmopathy and Graves' hyperthyroidism. Study overall: Stable hyperthyroidism was defined by absence of ophthalmopathy within 18 months of follow-up. Study-level results: Blood shared most expanded thyroid clonotypes above 0.001 frequency.

Germline CDR1 WNHNN, CDR2 SYGVQD (reference sequence). The CDR3 has 12 amino acids. The germline V and J ends were trimmed by 6 bases and 5 bases, with 11 bases remaining between them. Aged 18 to 65, hyperthyroidism patients had been newly diagnosed, with under 2 months' duration. The TCR beta CDR3 regions underwent amplification from RNA transcripts. After a first-round RT-PCR with HTBI primers, a second-round multiplex PCR was run. TCRdb reprocessed the multiplex PCR reads via MiXCR and lists one record per CDR3 protein. Of around 1,200,000 distinct CDR3 sequences listed, about 38% are singletons. For this clonotype: Its antigen is not known.

The receptor's source is an adult man with Graves' hyperthyroidism. Sequenced material: peripheral blood or thyroid tissue (not recorded which). The V call is TRBV10-1, the J call TRBJ2-7, with D perhaps TRBD1 (6 bases). The CDR3 sequence is CASRERTDEQYF. DNA for the CDR3: TGCGCCAGCAGGGAGCGGACAGACGAGCAGTACTTC.